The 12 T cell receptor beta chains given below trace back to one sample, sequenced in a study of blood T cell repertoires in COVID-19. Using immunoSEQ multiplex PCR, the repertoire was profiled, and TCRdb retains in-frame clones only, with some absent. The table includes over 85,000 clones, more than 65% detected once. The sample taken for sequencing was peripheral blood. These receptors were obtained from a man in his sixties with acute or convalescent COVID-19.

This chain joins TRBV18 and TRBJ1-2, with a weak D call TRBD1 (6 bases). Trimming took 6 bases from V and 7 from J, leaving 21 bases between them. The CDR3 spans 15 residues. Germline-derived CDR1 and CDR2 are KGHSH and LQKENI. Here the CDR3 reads CASSPDVMGASGYTF. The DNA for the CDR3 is TGTGCCAGCTCCCCGGACGTAATGGGGGCATCTGGCTACACCTTC.

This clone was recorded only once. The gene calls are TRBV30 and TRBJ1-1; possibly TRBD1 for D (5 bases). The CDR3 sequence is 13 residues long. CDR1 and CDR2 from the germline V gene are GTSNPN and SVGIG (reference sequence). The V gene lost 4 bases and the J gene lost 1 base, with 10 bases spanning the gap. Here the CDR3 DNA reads TGTGCCTGGACACGACAGACGAACACTGAAGCTTTCTTT. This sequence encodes CAWTRQTNTEAFF.

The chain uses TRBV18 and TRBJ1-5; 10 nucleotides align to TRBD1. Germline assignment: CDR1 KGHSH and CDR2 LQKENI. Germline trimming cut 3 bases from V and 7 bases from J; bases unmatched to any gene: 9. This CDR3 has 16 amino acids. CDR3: CASSPQPGQGRQPQHF. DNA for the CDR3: TGTGCCAGCTCACCTCAACCGGGACAGGGGCGCCAGCCCCAGCATTTT. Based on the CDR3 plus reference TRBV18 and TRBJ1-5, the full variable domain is NAGVMQNPRHLVRRRGQEARLRCSPMKGHSHVYWYRQLPEEGLKFMVYLQKENIIDESGMPKERFSAEFPKEGPSILRIQQVVRGDSAAYFCASSPQPGQGRQPQHFGDGTRLSIL.

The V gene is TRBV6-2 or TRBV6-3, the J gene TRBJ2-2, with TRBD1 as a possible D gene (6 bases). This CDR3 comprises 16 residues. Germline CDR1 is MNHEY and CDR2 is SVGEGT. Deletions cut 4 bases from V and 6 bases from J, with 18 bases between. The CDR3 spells CASSLTGTSPAGELFF. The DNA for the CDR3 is TGTGCCAGCAGTTTAACAGGGACGTCTCCCGCCGGGGAGCTGTTTTTT.

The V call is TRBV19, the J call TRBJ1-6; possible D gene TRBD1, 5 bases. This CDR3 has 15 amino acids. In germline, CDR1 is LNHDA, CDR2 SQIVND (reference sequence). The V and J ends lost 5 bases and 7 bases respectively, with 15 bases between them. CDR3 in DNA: TGTGCCAGTAGTCGCTCGGGGGAAACCAATTCACCCCTCCACTTT. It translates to CASSRSGETNSPLHF. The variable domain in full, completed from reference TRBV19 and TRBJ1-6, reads DGGITQSPKYLFRKEGQNVTLSCEQNLNHDAMYWYRQDPGQGLRLIYYSQIVNDFQKGDIAEGYSVSREKKESFPLTVTSAQKNPTAFYLCASSRSGETNSPLHFGNGTRLTVT.

The CDR3 DNA reads TGTGCCAGCTCACCCCTAAGGGTTAGCGGGGGCCCGAGCTCCTACAATGAGCAGTTCTTC. Translation: CASSPLRVSGGPSSYNEQFF. The V call is TRBV18, the J call TRBJ2-1; TRBD2 aligns across 9 bases. With V trimmed by 3 bases and J by 0 bases, 15 bases remained unmatched. In germline, CDR1 is KGHSH, CDR2 LQKENI. CDR3 length: 20 residues.

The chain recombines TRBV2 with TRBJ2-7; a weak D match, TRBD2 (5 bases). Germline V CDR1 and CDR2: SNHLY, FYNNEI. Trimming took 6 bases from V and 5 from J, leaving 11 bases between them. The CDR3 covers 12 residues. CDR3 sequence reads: CASSPTGNEQYF. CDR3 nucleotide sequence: TGTGCCAGCAGCCCGACGGGGAACGAGCAGTACTTC.

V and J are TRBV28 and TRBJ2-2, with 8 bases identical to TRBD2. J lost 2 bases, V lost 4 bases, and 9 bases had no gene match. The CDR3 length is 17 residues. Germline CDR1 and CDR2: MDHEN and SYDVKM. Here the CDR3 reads CASSYSRGGTNTGELFF. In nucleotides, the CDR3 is TGTGCCAGCAGTTATAGCCGGGGGGGGACCAACACCGGGGAGCTGTTTTTT.

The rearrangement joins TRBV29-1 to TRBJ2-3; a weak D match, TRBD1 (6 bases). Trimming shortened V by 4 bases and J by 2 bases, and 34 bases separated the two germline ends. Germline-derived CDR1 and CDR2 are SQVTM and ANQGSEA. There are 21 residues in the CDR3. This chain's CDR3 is CSVGSPTMPGTGFHDTDTQYF. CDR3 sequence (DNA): TGCAGCGTTGGCTCACCCACTATGCCGGGTACAGGGTTTCACGACACAGATACGCAGTATTTT.

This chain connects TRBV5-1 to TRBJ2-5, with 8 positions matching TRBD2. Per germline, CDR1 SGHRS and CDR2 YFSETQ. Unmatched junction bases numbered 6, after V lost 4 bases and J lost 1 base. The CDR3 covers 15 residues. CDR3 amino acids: CASSRGLGFQETQYF. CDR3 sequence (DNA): TGCGCCAGCAGCCGGGGACTAGGGTTCCAAGAGACCCAGTACTTC. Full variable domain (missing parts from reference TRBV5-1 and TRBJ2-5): KAGVTQTPRYLIKTRGQQVTLSCSPISGHRSVSWYQQTPGQGLQFLFEYFSETQRNKGNFPGRFSGRQFSNSRSEMNVSTLELGDSALYLCASSRGLGFQETQYFGPGTRLLVL.

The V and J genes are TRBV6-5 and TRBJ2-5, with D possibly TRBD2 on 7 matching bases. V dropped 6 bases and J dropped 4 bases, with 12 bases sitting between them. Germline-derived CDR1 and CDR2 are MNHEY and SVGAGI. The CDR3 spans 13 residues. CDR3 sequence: CASRQGGGETQYF. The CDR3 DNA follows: TGTGCCAGCAGACAAGGGGGGGGAGAGACCCAGTACTTC.

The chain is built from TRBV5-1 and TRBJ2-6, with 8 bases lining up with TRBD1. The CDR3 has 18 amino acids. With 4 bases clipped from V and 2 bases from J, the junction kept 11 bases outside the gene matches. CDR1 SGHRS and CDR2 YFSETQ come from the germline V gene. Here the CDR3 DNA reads TGCGCCAGCAGCGGCGGGACAGGCTTCCCTCCTGGGGCCAACGTCCTGACTTTC. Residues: CASSGGTGFPPGANVLTF.